This T cell receptor beta chain was identified in a study of blood T cells in healthy people across ages. PCR was performed a second time for roughly 6 to 12 cycles using a sample-barcoded 5' primer and a J-beta primer mix. In TCRdb, the 5' RACE reads were re-called with MiXCR into one record per CDR3 protein. The sample lists fewer than 600,000 distinct CDR3 sequences, about 25% occurring once. Trimming shortened V by 8 bases and J by 4 bases, and 21 bases separated the two germline ends. In germline, CDR1 is WSHSY, CDR2 SAAADI. This CDR3 has 15 residues. There are a few counts of this clonotype. These data were likewise used in another study, on T cells of mothers and their children. In that study: All donors were healthy and Caucasian; they were a few mothers and their six children. Normalized overlap was always slightly, never significantly, higher in related than unrelated mother-child pairs.

The genes are TRBV10-2 and TRBJ2-7; D possibly corresponds to TRBD2 (7 bases). Sequenced material: blood. The receptor was derived from a boy aged 2-15 years in good health. DNA of the CDR3: TGCGCCAGCGGCGGGGGTGCGGGGGCATTGTACGAGCAGTACTTC. Translating it yields CASGGGAGALYEQYF.